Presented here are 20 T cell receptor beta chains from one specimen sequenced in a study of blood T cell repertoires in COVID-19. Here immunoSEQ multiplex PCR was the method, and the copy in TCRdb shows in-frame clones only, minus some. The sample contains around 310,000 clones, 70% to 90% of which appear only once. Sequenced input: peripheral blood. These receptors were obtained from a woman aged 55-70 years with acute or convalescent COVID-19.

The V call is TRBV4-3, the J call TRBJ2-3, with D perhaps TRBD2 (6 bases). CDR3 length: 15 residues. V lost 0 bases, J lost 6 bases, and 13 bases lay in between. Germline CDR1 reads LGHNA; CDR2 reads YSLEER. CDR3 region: CASSQEGGAGDTQYF. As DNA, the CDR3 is TGCGCCAGCAGCCAAGAGGGAGGTGCGGGGGATACGCAGTATTTT.

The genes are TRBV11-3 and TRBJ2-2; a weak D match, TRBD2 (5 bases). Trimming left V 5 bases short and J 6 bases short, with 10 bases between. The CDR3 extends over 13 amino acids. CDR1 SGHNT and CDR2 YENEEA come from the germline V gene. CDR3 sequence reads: CASSEREAGELFF. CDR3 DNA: TGTGCCAGCAGCGAGAGGGAAGCCGGGGAGCTGTTTTTT.

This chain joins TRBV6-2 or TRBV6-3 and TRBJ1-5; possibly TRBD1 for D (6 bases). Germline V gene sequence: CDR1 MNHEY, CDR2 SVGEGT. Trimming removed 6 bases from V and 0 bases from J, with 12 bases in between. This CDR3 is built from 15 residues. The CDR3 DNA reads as TGTGCCAGCAGCCCCCAGGGGTATAGCAATCAGCCCCAGCATTTT. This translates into CASSPQGYSNQPQHF.

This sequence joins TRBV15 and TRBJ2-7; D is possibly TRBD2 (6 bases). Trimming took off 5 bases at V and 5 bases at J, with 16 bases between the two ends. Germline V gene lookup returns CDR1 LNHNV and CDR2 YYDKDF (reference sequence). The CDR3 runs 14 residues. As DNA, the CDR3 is TGTGCCACCAGCTCCAGGGAGGTGAGAGACGAGCAGTACTTC. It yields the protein CATSSREVRDEQYF.

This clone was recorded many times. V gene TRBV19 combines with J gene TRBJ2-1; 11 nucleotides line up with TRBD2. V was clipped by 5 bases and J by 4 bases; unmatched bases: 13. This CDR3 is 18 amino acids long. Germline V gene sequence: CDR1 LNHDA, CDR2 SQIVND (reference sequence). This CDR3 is CASSPRRVAGGQYNEQFF. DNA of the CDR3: TGTGCCAGTAGTCCCCGGAGGGTAGCGGGAGGGCAGTACAATGAGCAGTTCTTC.

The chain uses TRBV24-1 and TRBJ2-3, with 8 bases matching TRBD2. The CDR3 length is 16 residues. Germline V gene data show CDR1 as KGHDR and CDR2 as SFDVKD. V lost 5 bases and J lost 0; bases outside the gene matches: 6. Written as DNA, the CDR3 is TGTGCCACCAGTGCTTATAGCGGGGTCAGCACAGATACGCAGTATTTT. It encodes CATSAYSGVSTDTQYF.

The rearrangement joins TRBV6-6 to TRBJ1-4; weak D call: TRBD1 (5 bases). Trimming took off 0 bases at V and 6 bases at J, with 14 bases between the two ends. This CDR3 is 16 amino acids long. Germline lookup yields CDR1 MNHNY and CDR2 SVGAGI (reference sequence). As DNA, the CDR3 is TGTGCCAGCAGTTACTCACCGGGCCGCAGGGATGAAAAACTGTTTTTT. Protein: CASSYSPGRRDEKLFF.

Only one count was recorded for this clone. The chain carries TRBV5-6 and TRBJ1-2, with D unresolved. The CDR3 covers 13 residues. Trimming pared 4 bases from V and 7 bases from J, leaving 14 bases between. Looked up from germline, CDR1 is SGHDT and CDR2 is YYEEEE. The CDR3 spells CASSERAYRGYTF. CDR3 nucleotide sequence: TGTGCCAGCAGCGAGCGGGCCTATCGTGGCTACACCTTC.

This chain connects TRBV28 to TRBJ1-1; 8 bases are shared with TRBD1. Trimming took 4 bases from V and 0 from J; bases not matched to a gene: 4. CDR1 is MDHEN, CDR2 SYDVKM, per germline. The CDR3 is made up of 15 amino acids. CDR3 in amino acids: CASSSGQGLNTEAFF. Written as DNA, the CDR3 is TGTGCCAGCAGTTCTGGACAGGGTTTGAACACTGAAGCTTTCTTT.

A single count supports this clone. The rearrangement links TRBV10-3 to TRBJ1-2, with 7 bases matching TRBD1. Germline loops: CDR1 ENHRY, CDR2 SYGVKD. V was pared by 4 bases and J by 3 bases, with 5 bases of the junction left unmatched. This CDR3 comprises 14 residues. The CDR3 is CAISGPDRDYGYTF. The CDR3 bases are TGTGCCATCAGTGGCCCCGACAGGGACTATGGCTACACCTTC.

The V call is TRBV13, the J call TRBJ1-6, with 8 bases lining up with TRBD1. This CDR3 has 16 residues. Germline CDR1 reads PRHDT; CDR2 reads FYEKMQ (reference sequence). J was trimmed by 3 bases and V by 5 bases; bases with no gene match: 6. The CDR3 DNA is TGTGCCAGCAGCGCTCAGGGGGCGTACTATAATTCACCCCTCCACTTT. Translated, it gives CASSAQGAYYNSPLHF.

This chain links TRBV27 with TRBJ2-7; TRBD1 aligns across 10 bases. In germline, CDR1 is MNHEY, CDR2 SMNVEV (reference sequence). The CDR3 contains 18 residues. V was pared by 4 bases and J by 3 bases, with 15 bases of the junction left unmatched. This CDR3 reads CASSYIPRSGTGVYEQYF. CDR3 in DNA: TGTGCCAGCAGTTACATACCGCGTTCCGGGACAGGGGTCTACGAGCAGTACTTC.

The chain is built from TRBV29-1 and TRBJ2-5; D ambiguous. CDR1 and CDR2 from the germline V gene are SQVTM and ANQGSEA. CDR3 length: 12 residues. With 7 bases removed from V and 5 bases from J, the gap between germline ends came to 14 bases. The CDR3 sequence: CSARERWETQYF. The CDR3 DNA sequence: TGCAGCGCCAGAGAGCGCTGGGAGACCCAGTACTTC.

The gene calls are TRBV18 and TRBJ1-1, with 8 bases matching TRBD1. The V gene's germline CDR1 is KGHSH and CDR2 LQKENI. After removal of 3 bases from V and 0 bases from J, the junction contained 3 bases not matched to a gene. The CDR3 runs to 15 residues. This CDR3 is CASSPQTGVNTEAFF. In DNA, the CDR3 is TGTGCCAGCTCACCTCAGACAGGGGTGAACACTGAAGCTTTCTTT.

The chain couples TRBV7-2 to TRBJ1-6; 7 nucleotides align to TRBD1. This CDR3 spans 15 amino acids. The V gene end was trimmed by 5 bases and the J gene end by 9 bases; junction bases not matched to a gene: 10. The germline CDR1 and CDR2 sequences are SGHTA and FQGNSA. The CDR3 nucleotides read TGTGCCAGCAGCCTACCGACAGGGTCTCGTTCACCCCTCCACTTT. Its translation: CASSLPTGSRSPLHF.

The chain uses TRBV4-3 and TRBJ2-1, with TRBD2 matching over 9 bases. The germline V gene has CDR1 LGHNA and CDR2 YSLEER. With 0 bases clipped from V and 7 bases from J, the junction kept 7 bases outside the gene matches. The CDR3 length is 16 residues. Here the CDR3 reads CASSQEGGGAGNEQFF. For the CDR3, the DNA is TGCGCCAGCAGCCAAGAAGGCGGGGGGGCCGGTAATGAGCAGTTCTTC.

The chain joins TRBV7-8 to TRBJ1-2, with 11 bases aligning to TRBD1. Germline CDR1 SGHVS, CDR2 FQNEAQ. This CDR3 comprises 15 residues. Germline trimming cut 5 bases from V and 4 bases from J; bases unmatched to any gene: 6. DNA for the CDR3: TGTGCCAGCAGCCTTGGGACAGGGGGAGCCTATGGCTACACCTTC. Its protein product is CASSLGTGGAYGYTF.

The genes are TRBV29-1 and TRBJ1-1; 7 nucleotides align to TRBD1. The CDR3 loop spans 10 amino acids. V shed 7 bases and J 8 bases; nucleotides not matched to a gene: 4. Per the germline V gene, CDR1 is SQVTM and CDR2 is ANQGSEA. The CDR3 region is CSGGQTEAFF. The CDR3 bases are TGCAGCGGGGGACAGACGGAAGCTTTCTTT.

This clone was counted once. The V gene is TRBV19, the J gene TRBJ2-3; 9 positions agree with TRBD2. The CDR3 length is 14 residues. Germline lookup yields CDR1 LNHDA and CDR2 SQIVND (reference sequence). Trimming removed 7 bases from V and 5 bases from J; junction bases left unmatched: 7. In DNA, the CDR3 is TGTGCCAGTACCAGCGGGAGGCGTCAAGATACGCAGTATTTT. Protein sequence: CASTSGRRQDTQYF.

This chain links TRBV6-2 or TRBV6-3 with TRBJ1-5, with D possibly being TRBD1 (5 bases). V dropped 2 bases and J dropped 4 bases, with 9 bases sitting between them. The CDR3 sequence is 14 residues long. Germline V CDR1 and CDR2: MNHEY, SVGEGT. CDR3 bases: TGTGCCAGCAGTTACAGGGGTGGGAATCAGCCCCAGCATTTT. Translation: CASSYRGGNQPQHF.